The 27 T cell receptor beta chains reported below all come from one sample, sequenced in a study of response to subunit inactivated influenza vaccine. TCRdb used MiXCR to reprocess the RT-PCR reads, holding one entry per CDR3 protein. The repertoire holds about 650,000 distinct CDR3 sequences, about 15% seen once, with 11% in the top ten. The input for sequencing was PBMCs from blood, taken less than 13 days after vaccination. These receptors came from a man aged 50 to 60 who received an inactivated influenza vaccine.

The CDR3 is CSARSLRGAAEAFF. CDR3 nucleotide sequence: TGCAGTGCTAGGTCCCTTCGAGGAGCGGCTGAAGCTTTCTTT. This rearrangement joins TRBV20-1 to TRBJ1-1, with D unclear. The V and J ends lost 3 bases and 6 bases respectively, with 17 bases between them. The CDR3 sequence is 14 residues long. Germline CDR1 is DFQATT and CDR2 is SNEGSKA (reference sequence).

The table lists this clonotype with a count of one. The chain has TRBV6-2 or TRBV6-3 and TRBJ1-1; a possible D gene is TRBD1 (5 bases). The CDR3 sequence is 14 residues long. Per the germline V gene, CDR1 is MNHEY and CDR2 is SVGEGT. Trimming took 2 bases from V and 4 from J, leaving 11 bases between them. CDR3 in DNA: TGTGCCAGCAGTTACCAGGGTTGGGCCACTGAAGCTTTCTTT. This codes for CASSYQGWATEAFF.

A few counts support this clonotype. This rearrangement joins TRBV10-3 to TRBJ2-5, with 7 bases lining up with TRBD1. The CDR3 is made up of 14 amino acids. The V and J ends lost 4 bases and 5 bases, in that order; junction bases with no gene match: 7. CDR1 ENHRY and CDR2 SYGVKD come from the germline V gene. The chain's CDR3 is CAISVGGRRETQYF. The CDR3 DNA follows: TGTGCCATCAGTGTAGGGGGCCGGAGGGAGACCCAGTACTTC.

This clonotype was detected a few times. The chain links TRBV5-1 to TRBJ1-1, with a tentative D call TRBD1 (5 bases). Trimming stripped 5 bases from V and 1 base from J, with 12 bases between. In germline, CDR1 is SGHRS, CDR2 YFSETQ. The CDR3 runs 14 residues. The CDR3 is CASRLGTANTEAFF. In DNA form, the CDR3 reads TGCGCCAGCAGACTAGGGACGGCGAACACTGAAGCTTTCTTT.

J is TRBJ2-2 and V is TRBV4-1; no clear D gene. CDR1 is MGHRA, CDR2 YSYEKL, per germline. The V and J ends lost 6 bases and 0 bases respectively, with 11 bases between them. The CDR3 is 15 amino acids. CDR3 DNA: TGCGCCAGCAGGCTGGGCAAAACGAACACCGGGGAGCTGTTTTTT. It yields the protein CASRLGKTNTGELFF.

This clonotype was observed a few times. V usage is TRBV14 and J usage is TRBJ1-2; D not resolved. The CDR3 loop spans 13 amino acids. The ends were cut back, 4 bases at V and 9 bases at J, with 15 bases in the middle. Germline V lookup: CDR1 SGHDN, CDR2 FVKESK. The CDR3 DNA is TGTGCCAGCAGCCCTAGTTTCAACGCCCGCTACACCTTC. As protein: CASSPSFNARYTF.

This clonotype was seen a few times. The CDR3 coding sequence is TGCGCCAGCAGCCCCGACAGGGTCGATACGCAGTATTTT. Translating gives CASSPDRVDTQYF. The chain employs TRBV5-1 and TRBJ2-3; 7 bases line up with TRBD1. The CDR3 has 13 amino acids. CDR1 and CDR2 from the germline V gene are SGHRS and YFSETQ. The J segment lost 6 bases and the V segment lost 4 bases, leaving 5 bases of the junction unmatched.

This clonotype was counted ten times or more. The chain is built from TRBV11-2 and TRBJ2-3; 11 nucleotides agree with TRBD2. This CDR3 comprises 19 residues. Per germline, CDR1 SGHAT and CDR2 FQNNGV. V lost 6 bases, J lost 0 bases, and 14 bases stayed unmatched. The CDR3 sequence is CASSYPTPGLAESTDTQYF. DNA of the CDR3: TGTGCCAGCAGTTACCCTACGCCGGGACTAGCGGAAAGCACAGATACGCAGTATTTT.

This sequence joins TRBV28 and TRBJ1-1; D is undetermined. V shed 2 bases and J shed 10 bases, with 14 bases lying between them. This CDR3 region has 13 residues. CDR1 and CDR2 (germline): MDHEN, SYDVKM. The CDR3 here is CASSLTDPRRAFF. The CDR3 coding sequence is TGTGCCAGCAGTTTAACGGACCCACGGCGAGCTTTCTTT.

The chain joins TRBV29-1 to TRBJ2-7; 11 bases match TRBD1. The V segment lost 6 bases and the J segment 4 bases; nucleotides outside the gene matches: 8. The CDR3 covers 14 residues. Germline V gene data show CDR1 as SQVTM and CDR2 as ANQGSEA. The CDR3 here is CSVSAGTGGYEQYF. The DNA of the CDR3 is TGCAGCGTGTCTGCCGGGACAGGGGGGTACGAGCAGTACTTC.

This clonotype was counted a few times. The genes are TRBV5-1 and TRBJ2-5, with a tentative D call TRBD1 (5 bases). Per germline, CDR1 SGHRS and CDR2 YFSETQ. This CDR3 contains 13 residues. V was shortened by 4 bases and J by 5 bases, with 12 bases between the two germline ends. The CDR3 coding sequence is TGCGCCAGCAGCACCAGGGTATCGGAGACCCAGTACTTC. It encodes CASSTRVSETQYF.

The J gene is TRBJ2-7, the V gene TRBV15; D gene uncertain. CDR1 is LNHNV and CDR2 is YYDKDF in the germline V gene (reference sequence). Trimming removed 1 base from V and 5 bases from J, with 12 bases in between. This CDR3 region has 14 residues. DNA of the CDR3: TGTGCCACCAGCAGAGTGGCGTTAATAAACGAGCAGTACTTC. It translates to CATSRVALINEQYF.

In this sample, this clonotype turned up many times. The V and J genes are TRBV6-2 or TRBV6-3 and TRBJ2-1; weak D call: TRBD2 (5 bases). Germline CDR1 MNHEY, CDR2 SVGEGT. V was pared by 4 bases and J by 4 bases, with 14 bases between. This CDR3 is 15 amino acids long. CDR3 amino acids: CASSSAVQLYNEQFF. In DNA form, the CDR3 reads TGTGCCAGCAGTTCAGCGGTTCAGCTTTACAATGAGCAGTTCTTC.

This clonotype occurred many times. The chain links TRBV12-3 or TRBV12-4 to TRBJ2-6, with D unclear. V lost 8 bases and J lost 1, with 6 bases in between. The CDR3 is made up of 13 amino acids. This chain's CDR3 is CASAQSGANVLTF. CDR3 DNA: TGTGCCAGCGCCCAGTCTGGGGCCAACGTCCTGACTTTC.

The gene calls are TRBV7-9 and TRBJ2-2; D unresolved. CDR3 size: 15 residues. Trimming removed 5 bases from V and 4 bases from J, with 14 bases in between. Germline CDR1 is SEHNR and CDR2 is FQNEAQ (reference sequence). This CDR3 is CASSPPSFGTGELFF. Written as DNA, the CDR3 is TGTGCCAGCAGCCCTCCCAGTTTCGGCACCGGGGAGCTGTTTTTT.

This clonotype was detected a few times. The CDR3: CASSLEGANQPQHF. Written as DNA, the CDR3 is TGTGCCAGCAGCTTAGAGGGGGCCAATCAGCCCCAGCATTTT. This rearrangement joins TRBV7-2 to TRBJ1-5, with TRBD1 identical over 7 bases. V trimming: 1 base; J trimming: 3 bases; junction bases outside the gene matches: 0. This CDR3 contains 14 residues. The germline V gene encodes CDR1 SGHTA and CDR2 FQGNSA.

This clonotype occurred a few times. This chain uses TRBV27 with TRBJ2-3, with 10 nucleotides matching TRBD2. V lost 6 bases, J lost 6 bases, and 12 bases stayed unmatched. The CDR3 sequence is 16 residues long. Germline loops: CDR1 MNHEY, CDR2 SMNVEV (reference sequence). The CDR3 DNA sequence: TGTGCCAGCAGCACCTTGAGGAGCGGGGGGGCGGATACGCAGTATTTT. Translating it yields CASSTLRSGGADTQYF.

J is TRBJ2-7 and V is TRBV9, with D maybe TRBD2 (5 bases). In germline, CDR1 is SGDLS, CDR2 YYNGEE. The CDR3 is 14 amino acids. The V end was cut by 1 base, the J end by 3 bases, with 11 bases between. The CDR3 here is CASSVRDSFYEQYF. In DNA, the CDR3 is TGTGCCAGCAGCGTACGGGATTCCTTCTACGAGCAGTACTTC.

This clonotype was seen a few times. The chain is built from TRBV20-1 and TRBJ1-2; 7 bases fit TRBD1. Germline trimming cut 0 bases from V and 8 bases from J; bases unmatched to any gene: 6. CDR1 is DFQATT, CDR2 SNEGSKA, per germline (reference sequence). The CDR3 totals 13 residues. The CDR3 here is CSARDYRGRGYTF. In nucleotides, the CDR3 is TGCAGTGCTAGAGACTACAGGGGTAGGGGCTACACCTTC.

For the CDR3, the DNA is TGCAGTGCTACGAGCGGCTCCACCTACGAGCAGTACTTC. Translating it yields CSATSGSTYEQYF. The V and J genes are TRBV20-1 and TRBJ2-7; a weak D match, TRBD2 (5 bases). The ends were cut back, 4 bases at V and 2 bases at J, with 12 bases in the middle. The CDR3 totals 13 residues. Germline V gene sequence: CDR1 DFQATT, CDR2 SNEGSKA (reference sequence).

V and J are TRBV27 and TRBJ1-1; 8 bases agree with TRBD1. Germline V gene data show CDR1 as MNHEY and CDR2 as SMNVEV (reference sequence). The CDR3 contains 14 residues. Unmatched junction bases numbered 7, after V lost 5 bases and J lost 5 bases. Here the CDR3 DNA reads TGTGCCAGCAGTACCCGGACAGGGTTTACTGAAGCTTTCTTT. Encoded protein: CASSTRTGFTEAFF.

V and J are TRBV5-1 and TRBJ2-3; the D gene could be TRBD1 or TRBD2 (5 bases each). CDR1 is SGHRS, CDR2 YFSETQ, per germline. V was clipped by 0 bases and J by 4 bases, with 12 bases between them. CDR3 length: 15 amino acids. DNA for the CDR3: TGCGCCAGCAGCTTGGTGAGCAGGGAGCCAGATACGCAGTATTTT. Its protein is CASSLVSREPDTQYF.

Many counts were recorded for this clonotype. The chain employs TRBV12-3 or TRBV12-4 and TRBJ1-2, with 7 bases identical to TRBD1. This CDR3 region has 15 residues. V shed 3 bases and J 3 bases; nucleotides not matched to a gene: 7. The CDR3 region is CASSFGDSNYYGYTF. The CDR3, as DNA: TGTGCCAGCAGTTTCGGGGACAGCAATTACTATGGCTACACCTTC.

The rearrangement links TRBV4-1 to TRBJ2-7; D gene uncertain. V was clipped by 0 bases and J by 2 bases, with 8 bases between them. There are 14 residues in the CDR3. CDR1 is MGHRA, CDR2 YSYEKL, per germline. This CDR3 reads CASSQDWRTYEQYF. CDR3 DNA: TGCGCCAGCAGCCAAGACTGGCGCACCTACGAGCAGTACTTC.

CDR3 sequence: CASRTPPGETQYF. The CDR3 bases are TGTGCCAGCAGAACACCACCGGGGGAGACCCAGTACTTC. V gene TRBV7-2 combines with J gene TRBJ2-5; D is possibly TRBD2 (5 bases). The germline gives CDR1 SGHTA, CDR2 FQGNSA. With 6 bases removed from V and 5 bases from J, the gap between germline ends came to 13 bases. This CDR3 has 13 amino acids.

With respect to this clonotype: One end of the junction varies from germline; a read error may be responsible. The J gene is TRBJ2-7, the V gene TRBV6-6; D remains unclear. Looked up from germline, CDR1 is MNHNY and CDR2 is SVGAGI (reference sequence). This CDR3 contains 13 residues. Here the CDR3 DNA reads TGTGCCAGCACTTACGGGCCGCTCTACGAGCAGTACTTC. It translates to CASTYGPLYEQYF.

V gene TRBV7-6 combines with J gene TRBJ2-7; tentatively, D is TRBD1 (5 bases). Germline V CDR1 and CDR2: SGHVS, FNYEAQ. The CDR3 extends over 16 amino acids. V was cut by 0 bases and J by 1 base, with 13 bases left in between. CDR3 in DNA: TGTGCCAGCAGCTTAGCGGGCAGGGTGGAGTCCTACGAGCAGTACTTC. Its protein is CASSLAGRVESYEQYF. The full variable domain, completed using reference TRBV7-6 and TRBJ2-7, is GAGVSQSPRYKVTKRGQDVALRCDPISGHVSLYWYRQALGQGPEFLTYFNYEAQQDKSGLPNDRFSAERPEGSISTLTIQRTEQRDSAMYRCASSLAGRVESYEQYFGPGTRLTVT.